These 19 T cell receptor beta chains share one sample of origin, sequenced in a study of T cell repertoires in aging, cancer and after chemotherapy. TRB rearrangements spanning V, D and J were amplified using mixed TRB-A/B primers. Each CDR3 protein is one row after TCRdb ran MiXCR on the multiplex PCR reads. The table shows roughly 9,900 distinct CDR3 sequences, with roughly a third occurring only once. The template was genomic DNA from peripheral blood, not RNA. Source material: blood. The receptors were gathered from a human donor in good health.

V usage is TRBV19 and J usage is TRBJ1-1; D not certain. Trimming took 5 bases from V and 1 from J, leaving 8 bases between them. The CDR3 has 13 amino acids. Germline lookup yields CDR1 LNHDA and CDR2 SQIVND (reference sequence). Here the CDR3 reads CASSQSRNTEAFF. DNA for the CDR3: TGTGCCAGTAGTCAATCCAGGAACACTGAAGCTTTCTTT.

Only a few counts were recorded for this clonotype. This rearrangement joins TRBV7-6 to TRBJ2-7, with 8 positions matching TRBD2. The junction had 10 bases not matched to a gene; V was cut back by 3 bases and J by 6 bases. The CDR3 totals 15 residues. Per germline, CDR1 SGHVS and CDR2 FNYEAQ. In nucleotides, the CDR3 is TGTGCCAGCAGCTTCTCAACGGGAGGGGCGTCCGAGCAGTACTTC. This gives the protein CASSFSTGGASEQYF.

This clonotype showed up just a few times. This chain uses TRBV14 with TRBJ2-1; 10 nucleotides agree with TRBD2. Germline V gene sequence: CDR1 SGHDN, CDR2 FVKESK. The length of the CDR3 is 15 residues. V lost 4 bases, J lost 6 bases, and 6 bases stayed unmatched. CDR3 region: CASSPGLAVLNEQFF. CDR3 DNA sequence: TGTGCCAGCAGCCCAGGACTAGCGGTTCTCAATGAGCAGTTCTTC.

The chain recombines TRBV11-3 with TRBJ2-5; TRBD1 agrees at 9 bases. The CDR3 consists of 16 residues. Germline assignment: CDR1 SGHNT and CDR2 YENEEA. V lost 5 bases to trimming and J lost 2 bases; unmatched junction nucleotides: 9. CDR3 bases: TGTGCCAGCAGCGGCATAGGACAGGGGCGTCAAGAGACCCAGTACTTC. This codes for CASSGIGQGRQETQYF. The complete variable domain, with remaining parts taken from reference TRBV11-3 and TRBJ2-5, reads EAGVVQSPRYKIIEKKQPVAFWCNPISGHNTLYWYLQNLGQGPELLIRYENEEAVDDSQLPKDRFSAERLKGVDSTLKIQPAELGDSAVYLCASSGIGQGRQETQYFGPGTRLLVL.

Only a few counts were recorded for this clonotype. The V call is TRBV6-5, the J call TRBJ1-4, with D perhaps TRBD1 (5 bases). The V gene lost 5 bases and the J gene lost 0 bases, with 13 bases spanning the gap. Germline CDR1 reads MNHEY; CDR2 reads SVGAGI. The CDR3 has 16 amino acids. CDR3 sequence (DNA): TGTGCCAGCAGTCGGGACCCCAACCCAACTAATGAAAAACTGTTTTTT. Amino acid sequence: CASSRDPNPTNEKLFF.

This chain links TRBV5-4 with TRBJ1-4, with D uncertain. Trimming shortened V by 1 base and J by 7 bases, and 8 bases separated the two germline ends. This CDR3 has 13 residues. CDR1 SGHNT and CDR2 YYREEE come from the germline V gene (reference sequence). The chain's CDR3 is CASSLRQREKLFF. The CDR3 DNA reads TGTGCCAGCAGCTTGAGGCAGCGTGAAAAACTGTTTTTT.

The J gene is TRBJ1-5, the V gene TRBV7-9; weak D call: TRBD1 (5 bases). From germline, CDR1 is SEHNR and CDR2 FQNEAQ (reference sequence). The CDR3 loop spans 15 amino acids. Between the trimmed V and J ends, which lost 5 bases and 4 bases, there was a span of 15 bases. CDR3 loop: CASSVQGDVNQPQHF. Written as DNA, the CDR3 is TGTGCCAGCAGCGTCCAGGGAGACGTTAATCAGCCCCAGCATTTT.

V and J are TRBV10-3 and TRBJ2-5, with TRBD2 identical over 11 bases. Germline V gives CDR1 ENHRY, CDR2 SYGVKD. After removal of 10 bases from V and 2 bases from J, the junction contained 6 bases not matched to a gene. CDR3 length equals 14 residues. The CDR3 DNA follows: TGTGCCACCCGCCTAGCGGGAGGTCAAGAGACCCAGTACTTC. Its protein is CATRLAGGQETQYF.

This clonotype was recorded a few times. The chain couples TRBV6-5 to TRBJ2-5; D is unresolved. Germline V gives CDR1 MNHEY, CDR2 SVGAGI. The CDR3 runs to 13 residues. Trimming cost V 2 bases and J 2 bases, with 6 bases left between them. CDR3 loop: CASSYRKQETQYF. CDR3 bases: TGTGCCAGCAGTTACAGGAAACAAGAGACCCAGTACTTC.

This clonotype was recorded a few times. The CDR3 is CASSLNPYNEQFF. The CDR3 bases are TGTGCCAGCAGTTTAAACCCCTACAATGAGCAGTTCTTC. This sequence joins TRBV12-3 or TRBV12-4 and TRBJ2-1; D gene unclear. This CDR3 contains 13 residues. Deletions cut 2 bases from V and 2 bases from J, with 4 bases between.

This chain uses TRBV19 with TRBJ1-6, with D unclear. The ends were cut back, 4 bases at V and 10 bases at J, with 8 bases in the middle. There are 12 residues in the CDR3. Germline assignment: CDR1 LNHDA and CDR2 SQIVND (reference sequence). Here the CDR3 reads CASSTGFSPLHF. In nucleotides, the CDR3 is TGTGCCAGTAGTACGGGGTTCTCACCCCTCCACTTT.

This clonotype is medium-sized by share. V is TRBV12-3 or TRBV12-4 and J is TRBJ1-2; no definite D call. This CDR3 region has 15 residues. Between the trimmed V and J ends, which lost 5 bases and 8 bases, there was a span of 21 bases. The CDR3 reads CASSAPSTRTGGYTF. CDR3 nucleotides: TGTGCCAGCAGTGCCCCATCGACAAGGACGGGGGGCTACACCTTC.

In its sample, this clonotype ranks as medium-sized. The J gene is TRBJ1-2, the V gene TRBV12-3 or TRBV12-4, with D tentatively TRBD1 (5 bases). Trimming shortened V by 3 bases and J by 12 bases, and 11 bases separated the two germline ends. This CDR3 comprises 11 residues. The CDR3 DNA reads as TGTGCCAGCAGTTTGGACACAAGTCACACCTTC. Amino acids: CASSLDTSHTF.

This clonotype occurred once. A much larger clone lies a single base off, so this may be a read error. The chain carries TRBV6-5 and TRBJ2-6; 7 positions match TRBD1. V lost 5 bases and J lost 3; bases outside the gene matches: 13. Germline values: CDR1 MNHEY, CDR2 SVGAGI. The CDR3 is made up of 18 amino acids. CDR3 sequence (DNA): TGTGCCAGCAGTGGAACAGGGGCCGCGAGGTTTGGGGCCAACGTCCTGACTTTC. It yields the protein CASSGTGAARFGANVLTF.

The chain recombines TRBV5-4 with TRBJ1-6, with 9 positions matching TRBD1. J gave up 9 bases and V 6 bases, and 10 bases lay outside the gene matches. CDR3 length: 15 residues. The germline gives CDR1 SGHNT, CDR2 YYREEE (reference sequence). Here the CDR3 DNA reads TGTGCCAGCAAGGACGGGGGACAGGGATTTTCACCCCTCCACTTT. Translating it yields CASKDGGQGFSPLHF.

This clonotype has a handful of counts. The chain employs TRBV6-2 or TRBV6-3 and TRBJ1-2; unclear D gene. Per the germline V gene, CDR1 is MNHEY and CDR2 is SVGEGT. The CDR3 loop spans 11 amino acids. V was cut by 8 bases and J by 4 bases, with 8 bases left in between. The chain's CDR3 is CASGEVYGYTF. CDR3 nucleotide sequence: TGTGCCAGCGGGGAGGTCTATGGCTACACCTTC.

This clonotype is categorized as medium-sized (0.01 to 0.1%). The rearrangement links TRBV15 to TRBJ2-5, with a weak D call TRBD2 (5 bases). The length of the CDR3 is 13 residues. Germline CDR1 reads LNHNV; CDR2 reads YYDKDF (reference sequence). Trimming pared 1 base from V and 5 bases from J, leaving 8 bases between. CDR3 coding DNA: TGTGCCACCAGCAGAGCGGCTAGCGAGACCCAGTACTTC. Translating gives CATSRAASETQYF.

The V and J genes are TRBV5-1 and TRBJ1-1; D perhaps matches TRBD1 (5 bases). The V end lost 4 bases, the J end lost 7 bases, and 14 bases lay between the germline ends. The CDR3 loop spans 13 amino acids. Germline CDR1 and CDR2: SGHRS and YFSETQ. In DNA, the CDR3 is TGCGCCAGCAGCCATGGCCAGCAGGGTGAAGCTTTCTTT. Its protein product is CASSHGQQGEAFF.

The chain links TRBV19 to TRBJ1-1; 10 bases match TRBD1. CDR1 is LNHDA, CDR2 SQIVND, per germline (reference sequence). J gave up 1 base and V 5 bases, and 10 bases lay outside the gene matches. The CDR3 loop spans 17 amino acids. The CDR3 sequence: CASSANDRGLGNTEAFF. DNA of the CDR3: TGTGCCAGTAGTGCCAACGACAGGGGGCTTGGGAACACTGAAGCTTTCTTT.